This T cell receptor (beta chain) derives from a study of T cells in localized non-small cell lung cancer. Study observations and caveats: There were a median roughly 62 of the top 100 tumor clones appearing in adjacent lung. A single tumor region was sequenced, leaving heterogeneity possible.

Measured with immunoSEQ multiplex PCR; TCRdb has only the in-frame clones, and not every one. The sample has about 22,000 clones, around 84% seen once. This clone has just one count. Antigen unknown. CDR1 and CDR2 (germline): SNHLY, FYNNEI. J gave up 5 bases and V 6 bases, and 8 bases lay outside the gene matches. CDR3 length: 14 amino acids. The TCR comes from a man aged 40-75 years with stage I lung adenocarcinoma. The chain has TRBV2 and TRBJ2-7; the match to TRBD1 covers 9 bases. The sample was peripheral blood, taken before any cancer treatment. CDR3 DNA: TGTGCCAGCAGCACCCGGACAGGGGCTGACGAGCAGTACTTC. This sequence encodes CASSTRTGADEQYF.